The sample holds a few counts of the clone carrying this T cell receptor beta chain. Antigen unknown. The sample originates from a study of T cell responses to AZD1222 COVID-19 vaccine. Profiled with immunoSEQ multiplex PCR; TCRdb holds only in-frame clones, not every one. The top ten clones hold about 12% of a sample with 130,000 or so clones, about 86% of them seen once. The V end lost 5 bases, the J end lost 2 bases, and 13 bases lay between the germline ends. Germline CDR1 SGHTA, CDR2 FQGNSA. The CDR3 spans 15 residues. The study's findings and limits: The number of AZD1222 recipients seropositive at baseline was only five or six.

The source of this sequence is an adult in good health. The material sequenced was peripheral blood, taken on day 0 of AZD1222 vaccination. The V gene is TRBV7-2, the J gene TRBJ1-5; D is possibly TRBD1 (5 bases). The CDR3 coding sequence is TGTGCCAGCAGCCAACAGGCAGAGGGCAATCAGCCCCAGCATTTT. This translates into CASSQQAEGNQPQHF.